This passage covers 21 T cell receptor beta chains from one sample sequenced in a study of blood T cell repertoires in COVID-19 (dated by TCRdb to 2020 to 2022). To prepare the library, the immunoSEQ multiplex PCR assay was applied. TCRdb holds this immuneACCESS table with in-frame rearrangements only. Some clones are missing; in checked studies, unresolved V genes explain under half, and the rest has no known cause. The sample table contains around 140,000 clones; only one count was recorded for around 82% of them. The biggest ten clones account for 4% of the sample. The sequencing sample was made of peripheral blood. These receptors were collected from an older woman with acute or convalescent COVID-19.

The chain uses TRBV9 and TRBJ2-7; 7 bases map to TRBD2. There are 14 residues in the CDR3. The junction had 8 bases not matched to a gene; V was cut back by 3 bases and J by 5 bases. CDR1 and CDR2 from the germline V gene are SGDLS and YYNGEE. CDR3 DNA sequence: TGTGCCAGCAGCGGACCGTCTAGCGGCGACGAGCAGTACTTC. Translation: CASSGPSSGDEQYF.

The J gene is TRBJ1-6, the V gene TRBV28; weak D call: TRBD1 (6 bases). Trimming took off 10 bases at V and 10 bases at J, with 14 bases between the two ends. The germline gives CDR1 MDHEN, CDR2 SYDVKM. The CDR3 length is 12 residues. The CDR3 reads CATHGGHSPLHF. The DNA of the CDR3 is TGTGCCACCCACGGGGGGCACTCACCCCTCCACTTT.

This sequence joins TRBV18 and TRBJ2-7; maybe TRBD1 (6 bases). Germline V gives CDR1 KGHSH, CDR2 LQKENI. The germline V and J ends were trimmed by 2 bases and 2 bases, with 7 bases remaining between them. The CDR3 length is 13 residues. The CDR3 is CASSPRGTYEQYF. The DNA for the CDR3 is TGTGCCAGCTCACCAAGGGGGACCTACGAGCAGTACTTC.

The chain has TRBV9 and TRBJ2-5; 7 bases align to TRBD2. Unmatched junction bases numbered 4, after V lost 0 bases and J lost 2 bases. The CDR3 runs to 15 residues. Per the germline V gene, CDR1 is SGDLS and CDR2 is YYNGEE. The CDR3 sequence: CASSVGGGIQETQYF. CDR3 sequence (DNA): TGTGCCAGCAGCGTAGGGGGGGGAATACAAGAGACCCAGTACTTC.

The genes are TRBV28 and TRBJ1-5, with a weak D call TRBD1 (6 bases). From germline, CDR1 is MDHEN and CDR2 SYDVKM. This CDR3 spans 14 amino acids. Between the trimmed V and J ends, which lost 7 bases and 7 bases, there was a span of 17 bases. CDR3 loop: CASTSGGLGQPQHF. In DNA form, the CDR3 reads TGTGCCAGCACCTCGGGGGGGCTGGGGCAGCCCCAGCATTTT.

The chain uses TRBV19 and TRBJ1-6, with TRBD1 matching over 7 bases. The V segment lost 5 bases and the J segment 7 bases; nucleotides outside the gene matches: 5. Germline V lookup: CDR1 LNHDA, CDR2 SQIVND (reference sequence). The CDR3 totals 14 residues. CDR3 sequence (DNA): TGTGCCAGTAGTGGCGGGACAGCCAATTCACCCCTCCACTTT. Translation gives CASSGGTANSPLHF.

This rearrangement joins TRBV19 to TRBJ2-1, with a weak D call TRBD1 (6 bases). The germline CDR1 and CDR2 sequences are LNHDA and SQIVND (reference sequence). The CDR3 has 16 residues. With 6 bases removed from V and 8 bases from J, the gap between germline ends came to 23 bases. CDR3 nucleotide sequence: TGTGCCAGTAGCAGGGACACGGCCGTTGTCCGCGATGAGCAGTTCTTC. Its translation: CASSRDTAVVRDEQFF.

In this sample, this clone turned up a few times. The chain recombines TRBV6-5 with TRBJ1-1, with D maybe TRBD1 (6 bases). Trimming removed 5 bases from V and 3 bases from J, with 16 bases in between. Germline CDR1 MNHEY, CDR2 SVGAGI. The CDR3 length is 15 residues. The CDR3 DNA follows: TGTGCCAGCAGTCTAAACAGGGATATATACACTGAAGCTTTCTTT. Translated, it gives CASSLNRDIYTEAFF.

V and J are TRBV15 and TRBJ1-4; no definite D call. The CDR3 has 15 amino acids. With 5 bases removed from V and 0 bases from J, the gap between germline ends came to 10 bases. Germline V gene sequence: CDR1 LNHNV, CDR2 YYDKDF (reference sequence). The CDR3 DNA follows: TGTGCCACCAGCGTTGACACAGCAACTAATGAAAAACTGTTTTTT. Protein product: CATSVDTATNEKLFF.

CDR3 loop: CAWTVEPGQIYGYTF. Written as DNA, the CDR3 is TGTGCCTGGACTGTCGAACCGGGACAGATCTATGGCTACACCTTC. The genes are TRBV30 and TRBJ1-2; TRBD1 matches 7 bases. The J segment lost 4 bases and the V segment lost 4 bases, leaving 12 bases of the junction unmatched. Per germline, CDR1 GTSNPN and CDR2 SVGIG (reference sequence). The CDR3 loop spans 15 amino acids.

The J gene is TRBJ2-7, the V gene TRBV28, with TRBD1 matching 9 bases. From germline, CDR1 is MDHEN and CDR2 SYDVKM. The CDR3 contains 15 residues. The V gene end was trimmed by 2 bases and the J gene end by 5 bases; junction bases not matched to a gene: 7. CDR3: CASSLGDRVINEQYF. The CDR3 DNA is TGTGCCAGCAGTTTAGGGGACAGGGTTATTAACGAGCAGTACTTC.

The genes are TRBV19 and TRBJ1-6; 11 bases are shared with TRBD1. The CDR3 runs to 17 residues. Germline V gene data show CDR1 as LNHDA and CDR2 as SQIVND (reference sequence). Unmatched junction bases numbered 10, after V lost 5 bases and J lost 7 bases. The CDR3 here is CASSPYPGTGGNSPLHF. The CDR3 DNA reads as TGTGCCAGTAGTCCCTATCCCGGGACAGGGGGAAATTCACCCCTCCACTTT.

This clone showed up just a few times. The chain couples TRBV7-8 to TRBJ1-1; TRBD1 agrees at 8 bases. V lost 5 bases to trimming and J lost 4 bases; unmatched junction nucleotides: 15. The CDR3 loop spans 17 amino acids. In germline, CDR1 is SGHVS, CDR2 FQNEAQ. DNA of the CDR3: TGTGCCAGCAGCCCCTCAGGACAGGGTTGGTTGGGCACTGAAGCTTTCTTT. It is translated as CASSPSGQGWLGTEAFF.

This chain joins TRBV7-8 and TRBJ2-2; 12 bases are shared with TRBD1. The CDR3 length is 18 residues. Germline values: CDR1 SGHVS, CDR2 FQNEAQ. V dropped 4 bases and J dropped 4; count of bases not matched to a gene: 10. DNA for the CDR3: TGTGCCAGCAGCTCCAGGGACAGGGGGCTTCTGGGCACCGGGGAGCTGTTTTTT. This sequence encodes CASSSRDRGLLGTGELFF.

The chain combines TRBV28 with TRBJ1-1; no reliable D call. CDR3 length: 15 amino acids. With 7 bases removed from V and 3 bases from J, the gap between germline ends came to 18 bases. CDR1 and CDR2 from the germline V gene are MDHEN and SYDVKM. The DNA for the CDR3 is TGTGCCAGCAACCTGGCGGTAGGAGGATACACTGAAGCTTTCTTT. Its translation is CASNLAVGGYTEAFF.

The chain employs TRBV4-2 and TRBJ2-5; 11 positions agree with TRBD1. The germline CDR1 and CDR2 sequences are LGHNA and YNFKEQ. The J segment lost 2 bases and the V segment lost 4 bases, leaving 12 bases of the junction unmatched. The CDR3 consists of 18 residues. This chain's CDR3 is CASSPNARTGGGQETQYF. The DNA of the CDR3 is TGTGCCAGCAGCCCAAACGCCAGGACAGGGGGCGGGCAAGAGACCCAGTACTTC.

The genes are TRBV7-3 and TRBJ1-1, with a tentative D call TRBD1 (5 bases). Trimming took off 6 bases at V and 3 bases at J, with 17 bases between the two ends. This CDR3 has 15 residues. CDR1 is SGHTA and CDR2 is FQGTGA in the germline V gene. The CDR3 nucleotides are TGTGCCAGCAGTTGGGGAATGGGGGGTTACACTGAAGCTTTCTTT. It encodes CASSWGMGGYTEAFF.

This chain connects TRBV25-1 to TRBJ2-7, with TRBD1 matching 10 bases. Germline V gene sequence: CDR1 MGHDK, CDR2 SYGVNS. V lost 10 bases to trimming and J lost 3 bases; unmatched junction nucleotides: 9. This CDR3 is 14 amino acids long. The CDR3 loop is CATTRDRGSYEQYF. The CDR3 DNA is TGTGCCACCACCCGGGACAGGGGTAGCTACGAGCAGTACTTC.

The J gene is TRBJ2-7, the V gene TRBV11-2; D uncertain. The V gene's germline CDR1 is SGHAT and CDR2 FQNNGV. Deletions cut 3 bases from V and 3 bases from J, with 12 bases between. The CDR3 runs 14 residues. The CDR3 region has the DNA TGTGCCAGCAGCTTCCCCGGGTTAAACTACGAGCAGTACTTC. Translated: CASSFPGLNYEQYF.

The chain recombines TRBV14 with TRBJ1-1; no reliable D call. There are 16 residues in the CDR3. V lost 0 bases and J lost 2, with 13 bases in between. CDR1 and CDR2 (germline): SGHDN, FVKESK. In DNA, the CDR3 is TGTGCCAGCAGCCAAGAATGGTGGAGGGCAAACACTGAAGCTTTCTTT. This translates into CASSQEWWRANTEAFF.

This chain uses TRBV16 with TRBJ1-1; D remains ambiguous. V was pared by 2 bases and J by 4 bases, with 5 bases between. Germline assignment: CDR1 KGHSY and CDR2 FQNENV. This CDR3 has 12 residues. For the CDR3, the DNA is TGTGCCAGCAGCCAAGCAGTCACTGAAGCTTTCTTT. As protein: CASSQAVTEAFF. Filled out from reference TRBV16 and TRBJ1-1, the complete variable domain reads GEEVAQTPKHLVRGEGQKAKLYCAPIKGHSYVFWYQQVLKNEFKFLISFQNENVFDETGMPKERFSAKCLPNSPCSLEIQATKLEDSAVYFCASSQAVTEAFFGQGTRLTVV.